These 28 T cell receptor beta chains were sequenced from one sample in a study of graft-versus-host responses after intestinal transplantation. The data were produced by immunoSEQ multiplex PCR, yet TCRdb's version contains in-frame clones alone and is incomplete. The data hold tens of thousands of clones, with about 90% observed a single time. No antigens are known for them. This material consisted of unstimulated CD8+ T cells sorted from spleen or lymph node cells, taken before intestinal transplant. These receptor sequences come from a human donor who received an intestinal transplant.

J is TRBJ1-5 and V is TRBV4-1; no reliable D call. CDR3 length: 16 amino acids. Trimming took 0 bases from V and 2 from J, leaving 11 bases between them. In germline, CDR1 is MGHRA, CDR2 YSYEKL. The CDR3 DNA reads as TGCGCCAGCAGCCAAGATCTTCTAGATGGCAATCAGCCCCAGCATTTT. Its translation: CASSQDLLDGNQPQHF.

In its sample, this clone was seen once. The chain employs TRBV15 and TRBJ2-7; D is perhaps TRBD2 (6 bases). The CDR3 is made up of 18 amino acids. Per the germline V gene, CDR1 is LNHNV and CDR2 is YYDKDF (reference sequence). Trimming left V 0 bases short and J 0 bases short, with 18 bases between. The CDR3 reads CATSRDRGISGSSYEQYF. The CDR3 DNA is TGTGCCACCAGCAGAGATCGAGGCATCAGCGGGTCCTCCTACGAGCAGTACTTC.

The chain has TRBV14 and TRBJ1-1; D gene unclear. Per germline, CDR1 SGHDN and CDR2 FVKESK. Trimming shortened V by 3 bases and J by 4 bases, and 9 bases separated the two germline ends. The CDR3 covers 13 residues. Written as DNA, the CDR3 is TGTGCCAGCAGCCATATGGGTGCCACTGAAGCTTTCTTT. As protein: CASSHMGATEAFF.

Turning to this clone: Other DNA sequences in the sample encode the same CDR3. V is TRBV4-1 and J is TRBJ2-7, with no clear D. The V gene's germline CDR1 is MGHRA and CDR2 YSYEKL. There are 13 residues in the CDR3. Trimming shortened V by 1 base and J by 1 base, and 5 bases separated the two germline ends. The DNA for the CDR3 is TGCGCCAGCAGCCAAGTAGGATCCTACGAGCAGTACTTC. Translation gives CASSQVGSYEQYF.

V usage is TRBV28 and J usage is TRBJ2-7; possibly TRBD1 for D (6 bases). CDR3 length: 14 amino acids. From germline, CDR1 is MDHEN and CDR2 SYDVKM. The V and J ends lost 6 bases and 6 bases respectively, with 18 bases between them. The CDR3 DNA is TGTGCCAGCAGGTCAGGGCTAGGGGGAATCGAGCAGTACTTC. Translating it yields CASRSGLGGIEQYF.

This chain connects TRBV20-1 to TRBJ2-3; D unresolved. Germline V gives CDR1 DFQATT, CDR2 SNEGSKA (reference sequence). The CDR3 runs to 10 residues. Trimming left V 6 bases short and J 2 bases short, with 3 bases between. CDR3 DNA: TGCAGTGCCTCCACAGATACGCAGTATTTT. Its protein product is CSASTDTQYF.

This chain connects TRBV5-4 to TRBJ2-3, with 7 bases matching TRBD2. Trimming removed 5 bases from V and 3 bases from J; junction bases left unmatched: 9. The CDR3 consists of 15 residues. Germline V gene sequence: CDR1 SGHNT, CDR2 YYREEE (reference sequence). The CDR3 DNA is TGTGCCAGCAGGCCGTGGGGGGGGGTTACAGATACGCAGTATTTT. It yields the protein CASRPWGGVTDTQYF. Full variable domain (rest looked up from reference TRBV5-4 and TRBJ2-3): ETGVTQSPTHLIKTRGQQVTLRCSSQSGHNTVSWYQQALGQGPQFIFQYYREEENGRGNFPPRFSGLQFPNYSSELNVNALELDDSALYLCASRPWGGVTDTQYFGPGTRLTVL.

This clone has just one count. The chain recombines TRBV5-4 with TRBJ1-1; TRBD1 matches 11 bases. Unmatched junction bases numbered 4, after V lost 5 bases and J lost 4 bases. Germline loops: CDR1 SGHNT, CDR2 YYREEE (reference sequence). The CDR3 totals 14 residues. The CDR3 sequence is CASRTGTGGTEAFF. CDR3 in DNA: TGTGCCAGCAGGACCGGGACAGGGGGCACTGAAGCTTTCTTT.

The J gene is TRBJ2-5, the V gene TRBV4-2; 9 positions agree with TRBD2. Germline CDR1 is LGHNA and CDR2 is YNFKEQ. V shed 1 base and J 5 bases; nucleotides not matched to a gene: 8. The length of the CDR3 is 16 residues. This CDR3 is CASSQVGGGARETQYF. DNA for the CDR3: TGTGCCAGCAGCCAAGTCGGCGGGGGGGCCCGGGAGACCCAGTACTTC.

This clone showed up just a few times. V usage is TRBV4-1 and J usage is TRBJ2-7; D unclear. CDR3 length: 14 amino acids. Germline lookup yields CDR1 MGHRA and CDR2 YSYEKL. The V gene lost 0 bases and the J gene lost 6 bases, with 12 bases spanning the gap. The CDR3 nucleotides are TGCGCCAGCAGCCAAGACCCCCACGCCAGCGAGCAGTACTTC. It specifies CASSQDPHASEQYF.

J is TRBJ2-1 and V is TRBV19; 10 bases are shared with TRBD2. The CDR3 has 14 residues. With V trimmed by 7 bases and J by 7 bases, 7 bases remained unmatched. The germline V gene encodes CDR1 LNHDA and CDR2 SQIVND (reference sequence). CDR3 in amino acids: CASKSGGAKNEQFF. CDR3 DNA: TGTGCCAGTAAAAGCGGGGGGGCCAAGAATGAGCAGTTCTTC.

The chain uses TRBV19 and TRBJ2-1; D unresolved. Germline CDR1 and CDR2: LNHDA and SQIVND (reference sequence). The CDR3 extends over 13 amino acids. Trimming took off 1 base at V and 15 bases at J, with 16 bases between the two ends. This CDR3 is CASSIGGSTAWFF. The CDR3 DNA is TGTGCCAGTAGTATAGGCGGCAGCACAGCATGGTTCTTC.

The rearrangement joins TRBV6-1 to TRBJ2-3, with 10 bases identical to TRBD2. The V gene end was trimmed by 0 bases and the J gene end by 4 bases; junction bases not matched to a gene: 1. The CDR3 covers 15 residues. Germline V gene lookup returns CDR1 MNHNS and CDR2 SASEGT. The CDR3 region is CASSEAAGGPDTQYF. As DNA, the CDR3 is TGTGCCAGCAGTGAAGCAGCGGGAGGGCCAGATACGCAGTATTTT.

The V gene is TRBV4-1, the J gene TRBJ2-1; 14 bases are shared with TRBD2. J was trimmed by 4 bases and V by 0 bases; bases with no gene match: 5. Germline V gives CDR1 MGHRA, CDR2 YSYEKL. The CDR3 covers 18 residues. The CDR3 nucleotides are TGCGCCAGCAGCCAAGATATTGGGACTAGCGGGAGATACAATGAGCAGTTCTTC. Amino acids: CASSQDIGTSGRYNEQFF.

This clone has a single count. The V and J genes are TRBV6-4 and TRBJ2-1; 12 bases fit TRBD2. After removal of 3 bases from V and 0 bases from J, the junction contained 9 bases not matched to a gene. Germline-derived CDR1 and CDR2 are MRHNA and SNTAGT. CDR3 length: 19 amino acids. CDR3 in amino acids: CASSDLTSGGPSSYNEQFF. In DNA form, the CDR3 reads TGTGCCAGCAGTGATCTGACTAGCGGGGGCCCTAGCTCCTACAATGAGCAGTTCTTC.

The gene calls are TRBV7-9 and TRBJ2-5, with D unclear. The germline V gene encodes CDR1 SEHNR and CDR2 FQNEAQ (reference sequence). Between the trimmed V and J ends, which lost 0 bases and 5 bases, there was a span of 10 bases. This CDR3 has 14 residues. CDR3 region: CASSLAWLGETQYF. CDR3 nucleotide sequence: TGTGCCAGCAGCTTAGCCTGGTTAGGGGAGACCCAGTACTTC.

As concerns this clone: At the DNA level, this CDR3 is encoded by other sequences in the same sample as well. This chain connects TRBV6-6 to TRBJ2-7, with no clear D. Per germline, CDR1 MNHNY and CDR2 SVGAGI (reference sequence). V shed 0 bases and J shed 4 bases, with 7 bases lying between them. CDR3 size: 13 residues. CDR3 amino acids: CASSYSGPYEQYF. DNA for the CDR3: TGTGCCAGCAGTTACTCGGGTCCGTACGAGCAGTACTTC.

This sequence joins TRBV29-1 and TRBJ1-3, with 7 bases fitting TRBD1. The germline gives CDR1 SQVTM, CDR2 ANQGSEA. V shed 5 bases, J shed 1 base, and the junction held 5 bases outside the gene matches. This CDR3 spans 14 amino acids. The CDR3 bases are TGCAGCGTTTGGACAGGACTTTCTGGAAACACCATATATTTT. It translates to CSVWTGLSGNTIYF.

The chain has TRBV13 and TRBJ2-4; D remains ambiguous. The V end lost 1 base, the J end lost 4 bases, and 5 bases lay between the germline ends. The germline V gene has CDR1 PRHDT and CDR2 FYEKMQ (reference sequence). There are 13 residues in the CDR3. CDR3: CASSLVGKNIQYF. The CDR3 nucleotides read TGTGCCAGCAGCTTAGTGGGGAAAAACATTCAGTACTTC.

The chain employs TRBV9 and TRBJ1-1; D remains ambiguous. The length of the CDR3 is 17 residues. V shed 4 bases and J shed 0 bases, with 19 bases lying between them. Germline V gene data show CDR1 as SGDLS and CDR2 as YYNGEE. CDR3 bases: TGTGCCAGCAGCCCCCTGGACGTATTCTCCCTGAACACTGAAGCTTTCTTT. Encoded protein: CASSPLDVFSLNTEAFF. The variable domain in full, with the rest retrieved from reference TRBV9 and TRBJ1-1, is DSGVTQTPKHLITATGQRVTLRCSPRSGDLSVYWYQQSLDQGLQFLIQYYNGEERAKGNILERFSAQQFPDLHSELNLSSLELGDSALYFCASSPLDVFSLNTEAFFGQGTRLTVV.

The chain employs TRBV12-5 and TRBJ1-1; TRBD1 is a possible D gene (5 bases). CDR3 length equals 11 residues. The V end lost 7 bases, the J end lost 10 bases, and 13 bases lay between the germline ends. Germline V gene data show CDR1 as LGHNT and CDR2 as FRNRAP. The DNA of the CDR3 is TGTGCTAGTGCCATGGGGGAAGGAGCTTTCTTT. Translation gives CASAMGEGAFF.

The V and J genes are TRBV7-9 and TRBJ1-2, with D maybe TRBD1 (6 bases). V was pared by 4 bases and J by 7 bases, with 16 bases between. Germline CDR1 reads SEHNR; CDR2 reads FQNEAQ (reference sequence). CDR3 length: 14 residues. The CDR3 protein is CASSSTLTGRGYTF. The CDR3 nucleotides read TGTGCCAGCAGCTCTACCTTGACAGGACGTGGCTACACCTTC.

The chain links TRBV18 to TRBJ2-2; unclear D gene. This CDR3 spans 16 amino acids. Germline CDR1 and CDR2: KGHSH and LQKENI. Trimming took off 2 bases at V and 0 bases at J, with 10 bases between the two ends. CDR3 amino acids: CASSPEEYANTGELFF. The CDR3, as DNA: TGTGCCAGCTCACCAGAAGAATACGCGAACACCGGGGAGCTGTTTTTT.

V and J are TRBV7-6 and TRBJ2-5; D uncertain. The CDR3 is 12 residues long. The germline CDR1 and CDR2 sequences are SGHVS and FNYEAQ. Trimming took 3 bases from V and 2 from J, leaving 4 bases between them. The chain's CDR3 is CASSFAQETQYF. CDR3 bases: TGTGCCAGCAGCTTCGCGCAAGAGACCCAGTACTTC.

The chain has TRBV27 and TRBJ1-4; D is uncertain. V was trimmed by 0 bases and J by 5 bases, leaving 10 bases between them. Germline V gene sequence: CDR1 MNHEY, CDR2 SMNVEV (reference sequence). The CDR3 loop spans 15 amino acids. This CDR3 is CASSLSLEINEKLFF. CDR3 DNA sequence: TGTGCCAGCAGTTTATCGCTAGAAATCAATGAAAAACTGTTTTTT.

Written as DNA, the CDR3 is TGTGCCAGCAGCGTAACTAGCCCCTACGAGCAGTACTTC. It encodes CASSVTSPYEQYF. This chain uses TRBV7-9 with TRBJ2-7; a possible D gene is TRBD2 (6 bases). CDR1 and CDR2 (germline): SEHNR, FQNEAQ (reference sequence). V lost 5 bases and J lost 2, with 10 bases in between. CDR3 length: 13 amino acids. Based on the CDR3 plus reference TRBV7-9 and TRBJ2-7, the full variable domain is DTGVSQNPRHKITKRGQNVTFRCDPISEHNRLYWYRQTLGQGPEFLTYFQNEAQLEKSRLLSDRFSAERPKGSFSTLEIQRTEQGDSAMYLCASSVTSPYEQYFGPGTRLTVT.

The chain couples TRBV27 to TRBJ1-3; a possible D gene is TRBD1 (5 bases). Germline V gene lookup returns CDR1 MNHEY and CDR2 SMNVEV (reference sequence). This CDR3 is built from 14 residues. V was trimmed by 5 bases and J by 4 bases, leaving 12 bases between them. The CDR3 DNA is TGTGCCAGCAGTCCCCAGGGTGTAGGAAACACCATATATTTT. It yields the protein CASSPQGVGNTIYF.

The chain couples TRBV28 to TRBJ1-1; tentative D call: TRBD1 (6 bases). Trimming pared 4 bases from V and 3 bases from J, leaving 15 bases between. This CDR3 contains 15 residues. The germline V gene has CDR1 MDHEN and CDR2 SYDVKM. CDR3 region: CASSSRLRGDTEAFF. The CDR3 region has the DNA TGTGCCAGCAGTTCCAGACTGAGGGGGGACACTGAAGCTTTCTTT.